The sequence of this TCR beta chain was determined in a study of identical twins. Findings and caveats of the study: High-abundance cord blood beta clonotypes had fewer insertions; memory repertoires showed none.

Germline assignment: CDR1 WSHSY and CDR2 SAAADI. V was pared by 1 base and J by 4 bases, with 7 bases between. The CDR3 has 13 residues. MiXCR was run by TCRdb on the 5' RACE reads, yielding one entry per CDR3 protein. There are around 480,000 distinct CDR3 sequences in the sample; more than 13% occur only once, and about 1% lies in the top ten. There are a few counts of this clonotype. What it recognizes is unknown. These data also featured in a second study, about yellow fever vaccine responses in identical twins.

The TCR comes from a young woman in good health. The chain recombines TRBV10-2 with TRBJ1-2; TRBD1 is a possible D gene (5 bases). The sample was CD4+ T cells sorted from blood. The CDR3 region is CASSEWTSYGYTF. The CDR3, as DNA: TGCGCCAGCAGTGAGTGGACATCCTATGGCTACACCTTC.